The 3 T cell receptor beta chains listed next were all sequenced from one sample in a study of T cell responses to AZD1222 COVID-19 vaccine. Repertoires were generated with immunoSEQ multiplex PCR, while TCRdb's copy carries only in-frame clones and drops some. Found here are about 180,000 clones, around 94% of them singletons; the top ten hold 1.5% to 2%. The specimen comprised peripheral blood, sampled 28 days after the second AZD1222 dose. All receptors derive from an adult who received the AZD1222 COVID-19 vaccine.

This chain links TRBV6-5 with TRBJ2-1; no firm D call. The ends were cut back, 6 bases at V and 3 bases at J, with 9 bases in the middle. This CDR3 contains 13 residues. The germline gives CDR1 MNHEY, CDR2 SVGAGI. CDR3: CASRVENYNEQFF. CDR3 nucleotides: TGTGCCAGCAGAGTGGAAAACTACAATGAGCAGTTCTTC.

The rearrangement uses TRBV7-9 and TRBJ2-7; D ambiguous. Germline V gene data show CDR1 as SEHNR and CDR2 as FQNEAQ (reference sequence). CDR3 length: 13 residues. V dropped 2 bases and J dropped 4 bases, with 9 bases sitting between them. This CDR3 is CASSLRLAYEQYF. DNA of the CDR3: TGTGCCAGCAGCTTACGGTTGGCGTACGAGCAGTACTTC.

CDR3 bases: TGTGCCAGCAGTCGAACACCGGCGAGGTCCGGGGAGCTGTTTTTT. Translating gives CASSRTPARSGELFF. The chain carries TRBV7-3 and TRBJ2-2; no definite D call. Germline V gene data show CDR1 as SGHTA and CDR2 as FQGTGA. The V gene lost 6 bases and the J gene lost 6 bases, with 17 bases spanning the gap. The CDR3 sequence is 15 residues long.